This T cell receptor (beta chain) came from a study of shared clonotypes between healthy human individuals (dated by TCRdb to between 2020 and 2021). About the investigation overall: The cohort comprised a couple of women and a few men aged 18 to 49 years. To estimate repertoire size and how much clonotypes are shared between individuals, the study performed deep sequencing of blood TCR repertoires from a handful of healthy adults. Libraries were prepared and TCR repertoires were sequenced by different laboratories using diverse techniques, in order to increase sequencing depth and limit assay-specific biases. Between about 0.8 and 9 billion PBMCs per donor were obtained by leukapheresis.

Here is what the overall study found, with its caveats: The small number of donors limited the genetic and exposure-history diversity represented. Only blood was sampled, and tissue TCR repertoires likely differ from those in blood. Based on pairwise subsampling, the degree of clonotype sharing among donors was expected to be affected by sequencing depth.

Using the deep immunoSEQ assay, multiplex PCR amplified TCR CDR3 regions from genomic DNA. Genomic DNA extracted from each cell subset was distributed evenly over all wells of several immunoSEQ 96-well plates, and each plate served as one replicate. For unsorted PBMC, about 0.3 ug genomic DNA, equal to 25,000 to 35,000 T cell genomes, was loaded into each replicate PCR. Ten immunoSEQ deep assay plates were used to sequence unsorted PBMC genomic DNA. The purified libraries were quantified using a Qubit 3.0 fluorometer, sized with a Bioanalyzer 2100, and then quantified again using the KAPA Library Quantification kit. A separate single-read 150-cycle Illumina NextSeq 550 flow cell was used to sequence each immunoSEQ 96-well plate. From the authors' description of their analysis: Because the immunoSEQ output included only junctional sequences and no quality scores, the filtering could not be the same as the filtering used for full-length reads. To assign V/J genes and CDR3, sequences were annotated against IMGT germline references using PyIR, a Python wrapper for IgBLAST v1.9. Reads with weak V/J assignments (E-value above 1e-6), missing CDR3, stop codons, out-of-frame junctions, or ambiguous translated residues were removed. A V3J clonotype was defined by an identical inferred V gene, J gene, and CDR3 amino acid sequence. The percentage overlap between two repertoires was calculated by dividing the number of shared unique clonotypes by the size of the smaller repertoire. RTK rarefaction, the Chao1 estimator, and Recon v2.1 estimates of unobserved clonotypes were used to assess repertoire richness. TCRdb took this table from immuneACCESS and kept in-frame rearrangements with V and J called. Such tables lack part of the clones; where checked against another copy, unresolved V genes explain under half of the gap, and the rest is unexplained. V and J calls and clone size come straight from that table; D and trimming were deduced from the DNA. For this sample there are approximately 460,000 clones; 77% appear just once. About 12% of the sample is held by the ten biggest clonotypes.

About this clone itself: Its antigen has not been determined. Within one base of it there is no much larger clone, and no base qualities were kept.

V is shortened by 2 bases, J by 0 bases, and the region joining them spans 8 bases. The CDR3 numbers 15 residues from cysteine through phenylalanine. Only CDR3 DNA is held: 45 bases, read in frame from base 1. The germline V gene supplies CDR1 MNHEY and CDR2 SVGAGI. Donors were healthy HIV-negative adults with no recently reported acute infections or vaccinations. Every donor was a Caucasian adult living in Nashville, Tennessee, USA. For unsorted samples, roughly 86 million PBMCs were counted and genomic DNA was extracted with the QIAamp DNA Blood Mini kit. After blood collection by leukapheresis, PBMCs were isolated using Ficoll-Histopaque density gradient centrifugation and then cryopreserved in the vapor phase of liquid nitrogen.

The clonotype was recovered from a woman aged 40-49 years in good health. Some clones in this sample may be carry-over from other donors' samples. Material: PBMCs. This chain is built from TRBV6-5 and TRBJ2-1; the D gene is perhaps TRBD1, from 6 matching bases. The CDR3 region reads CASSYRGSSYNEQFF. The nucleotide sequence is TGTGCCAGCAGTTACAGGGGGAGCTCCTACAATGAGCAGTTCTTC.